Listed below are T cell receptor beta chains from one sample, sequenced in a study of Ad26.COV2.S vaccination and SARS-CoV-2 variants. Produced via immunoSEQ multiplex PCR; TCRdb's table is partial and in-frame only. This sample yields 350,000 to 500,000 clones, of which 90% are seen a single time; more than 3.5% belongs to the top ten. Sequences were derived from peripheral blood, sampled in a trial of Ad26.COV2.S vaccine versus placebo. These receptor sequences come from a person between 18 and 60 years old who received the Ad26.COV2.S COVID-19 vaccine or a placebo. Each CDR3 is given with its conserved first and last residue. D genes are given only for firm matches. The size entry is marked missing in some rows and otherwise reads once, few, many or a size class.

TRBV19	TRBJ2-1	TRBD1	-	CASSGQDYNEQFF	TGTGCCAGTAGCGGACAGGACTACAATGAGCAGTTCTTC
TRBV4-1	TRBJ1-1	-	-	CASSQEVRMAGAEAFF	TGCGCCAGCAGCCAAGAAGTGCGAATGGCAGGAGCTGAAGCTTTCTTT
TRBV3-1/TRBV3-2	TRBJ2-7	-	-	CASSQVLGHEQYF	TGTGCCAGCAGCCAAGTGCTGGGCCACGAGCAGTACTTC
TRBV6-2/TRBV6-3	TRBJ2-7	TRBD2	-	CASSDWEREQSYEQYF	TGTGCCAGCAGTGACTGGGAGCGGGAACAGTCCTACGAGCAGTACTTC
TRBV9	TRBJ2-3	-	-	CASSVVDQADTQYF	TGTGCCAGCAGCGTAGTAGACCAAGCGGATACGCAGTATTTT
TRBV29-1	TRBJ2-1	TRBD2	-	CSVPNEGARGLARYNEQFF	TGCAGCGTCCCGAACGAGGGCGCGAGGGGACTAGCGAGGTACAATGAGCAGTTCTTC
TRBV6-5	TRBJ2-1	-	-	CASSYEKYNEQFF	TGTGCCAGCAGTTATGAGAAGTACAATGAGCAGTTCTTC
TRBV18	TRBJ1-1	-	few	CASTWPDGRNTEAFF	TGTGCCAGCACCTGGCCGGACGGGAGGAACACTGAAGCTTTCTTT
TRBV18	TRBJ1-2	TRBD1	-	CASSPGTGFIYGYTF	TGTGCCAGCTCACCGGGGACAGGTTTTATCTATGGCTACACCTTC
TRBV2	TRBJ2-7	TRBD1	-	CASSDPGTAYSEQYF	TGTGCCAGCAGTGACCCCGGGACAGCCTACTCCGAGCAGTACTTC
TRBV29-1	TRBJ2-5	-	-	CSVLGTGETQYF	TGCAGCGTACTAGGGACTGGAGAGACCCAGTACTTC
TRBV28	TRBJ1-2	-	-	CASTAVGGRYYGYTF	TGTGCCAGCACCGCAGTCGGGGGGCGTTACTATGGCTACACCTTC
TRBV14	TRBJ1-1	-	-	CASSQAWAGGTEAFF	TGTGCCAGCAGCCAAGCGTGGGCAGGAGGCACTGAAGCTTTCTTT
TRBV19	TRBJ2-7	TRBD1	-	CASRLRDRGTAYEQYF	TGTGCCAGTCGTCTCCGGGACAGGGGTACGGCTTACGAGCAGTACTTC
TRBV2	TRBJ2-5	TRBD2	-	CASTASGRFRETQYF	TGTGCCAGCACGGCTAGCGGGAGGTTTCGGGAGACCCAGTACTTC
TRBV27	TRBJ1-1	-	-	CASSLTSQGGNTEAFF	TGTGCCAGCAGTTTAACCTCACAAGGAGGGAACACTGAAGCTTTCTTT
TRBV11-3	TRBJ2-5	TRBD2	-	CASSPGLAGGDETQYF	TGTGCCAGCAGCCCGGGACTAGCGGGAGGTGACGAGACCCAGTACTTC
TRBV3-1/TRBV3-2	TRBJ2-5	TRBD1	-	CASSLTPTGGMEETQYF	TGTGCCAGCAGCCTTACCCCGACAGGGGGAATGGAGGAGACCCAGTACTTC
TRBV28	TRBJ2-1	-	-	CASSFPSGGGGYNEQFF	TGTGCCAGCAGTTTCCCTAGCGGAGGAGGGGGATACAATGAGCAGTTCTTC
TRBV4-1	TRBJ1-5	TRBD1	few	CASSQPPNVDRAQPQHF	TGCGCCAGCAGCCAACCCCCGAACGTGGACAGGGCCCAGCCCCAGCATTTT
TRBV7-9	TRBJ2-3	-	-	CASSHPEGRTQYF	TGTGCCAGCAGCCACCCTGAGGGACGGACTCAGTATTTT
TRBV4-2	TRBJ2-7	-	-	CASSQDREVSEQYF	TGTGCCAGCAGCCAAGATAGGGAGGTCAGTGAGCAGTACTTC
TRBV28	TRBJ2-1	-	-	CASSSGTSSYNEQFF	TGTGCCAGCAGTTCCGGGACATCTTCCTACAATGAGCAGTTCTTC
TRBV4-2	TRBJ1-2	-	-	CASSQDGGSNYGYTF	TGTGCCAGCAGCCAAGACGGCGGATCTAACTATGGCTACACCTTC
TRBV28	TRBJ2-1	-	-	CASSSQTSLNEQFF	TGTGCCAGCAGTTCTCAGACCAGTCTAAATGAGCAGTTCTTC
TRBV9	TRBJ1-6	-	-	CASKDEGPYNSPLHF	TGTGCCAGCAAGGACGAGGGGCCATATAATTCACCCCTCCACTTT
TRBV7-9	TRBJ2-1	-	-	CASSPTGEGNEQFF	TGTGCCAGCAGCCCTACAGGGGAGGGCAATGAGCAGTTCTTC
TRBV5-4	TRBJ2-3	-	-	CASSAGPTPTDTQYF	TGTGCCAGCAGCGCCGGACCCACCCCCACAGATACGCAGTATTTT
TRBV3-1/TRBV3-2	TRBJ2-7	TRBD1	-	CASSRDRVRAYEQYF	TGTGCCAGCAGCCGCGACAGGGTTAGGGCCTACGAGCAGTACTTC
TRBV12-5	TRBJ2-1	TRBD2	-	CASAPWGRGLAGGTYNEQFF	TGTGCTAGTGCCCCATGGGGCAGGGGACTAGCGGGAGGAACCTACAATGAGCAGTTCTTC
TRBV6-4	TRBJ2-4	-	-	CASSHPKGSWNIQYF	TGTGCCAGCAGTCATCCGAAGGGAAGTTGGAACATTCAGTACTTC
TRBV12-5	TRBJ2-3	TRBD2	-	CASGLGLAGISTDTQYF	TGTGCTAGTGGTTTGGGACTAGCGGGAATTAGCACAGATACGCAGTATTTT
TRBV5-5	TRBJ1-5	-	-	CASSLGGSNQPQHF	TGTGCCAGCAGCTTGGGGGGTAGCAATCAGCCCCAGCATTTT
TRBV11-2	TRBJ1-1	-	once	CASSLHRNTEAFF	TGTGCCAGCAGCCTCCACCGAAACACTGAAGCTTTCTTT
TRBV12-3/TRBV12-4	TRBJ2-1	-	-	CASSYWSNEQFF	TGTGCCAGCAGCTACTGGTCCAATGAGCAGTTCTTC
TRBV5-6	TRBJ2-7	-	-	CASSLGQGPYEQYF	TGTGCCAGCAGCTTAGGGCAGGGCCCCTACGAGCAGTACTTC
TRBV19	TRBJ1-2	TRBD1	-	CASSQLTGGAGGYTF	TGTGCCAGTAGTCAGCTTACAGGGGGCGCCGGTGGCTACACCTTC
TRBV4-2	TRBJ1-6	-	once	CASSQEEGSGSPLHF	TGTGCCAGCAGCCAAGAAGAGGGGAGCGGGTCACCCCTCCACTTT
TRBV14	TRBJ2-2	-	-	CASSQDLASNTGELFF	TGTGCCAGCAGCCAAGATCTAGCCTCGAACACCGGGGAGCTGTTTTTT
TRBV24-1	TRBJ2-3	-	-	CATSDLQPGYSPDTQYF	TGTGCCACCAGTGATTTGCAGCCAGGGTATTCACCAGATACGCAGTATTTT
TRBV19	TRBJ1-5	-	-	CASSISRGDNQPQHF	TGTGCCAGTAGTATATCCAGGGGTGACAATCAGCCCCAGCATTTT
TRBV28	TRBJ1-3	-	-	CASSLFGFSGNTIYF	TGTGCCAGCAGTTTATTCGGATTCTCTGGAAACACCATATATTTT
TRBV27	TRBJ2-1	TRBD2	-	CASSLRLAGGRDEQFF	TGTGCCAGCAGTTTAAGACTAGCGGGAGGAAGAGATGAGCAGTTCTTC
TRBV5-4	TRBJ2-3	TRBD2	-	CASSLGGTRRSDTQYF	TGTGCCAGCAGCCTGGGTGGGACTAGAAGGTCAGATACGCAGTATTTT
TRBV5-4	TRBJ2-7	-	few	CASSRVVGPYEQYF	TGTGCCAGCAGCCGCGTGGTGGGGCCCTACGAGCAGTACTTC
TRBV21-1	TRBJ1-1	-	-	CASSKGNRWTEAFF	TGTGCCAGCAGCAAAGGGAATCGGTGGACTGAAGCTTTCTTT
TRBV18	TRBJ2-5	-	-	CASSPGGRRTQYF	TGTGCCAGCTCCCCCGGAGGGAGGCGGACCCAGTACTTC
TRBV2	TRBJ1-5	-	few	CASSTRGRSNQPQHF	TGTGCCAGCAGTACTCGGGGAAGGAGCAATCAGCCCCAGCATTTT
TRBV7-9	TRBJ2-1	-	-	CASSSGPPEQFF	TGTGCCAGCAGCAGCGGGCCCCCTGAGCAGTTCTTC
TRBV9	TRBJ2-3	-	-	CASSVGPESTDTQYF	TGTGCCAGCAGCGTAGGTCCTGAGAGCACAGATACGCAGTATTTT
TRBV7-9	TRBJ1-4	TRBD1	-	CASSFDRDSIEKLFF	TGTGCCAGCAGCTTCGACAGGGATTCCATTGAAAAACTGTTTTTT
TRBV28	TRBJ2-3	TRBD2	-	CASSLGTSGTTDTQYF	TGTGCCAGCAGTTTAGGGACTAGCGGAACCACAGATACGCAGTATTTT
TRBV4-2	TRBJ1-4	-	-	CASSQGGEKLFF	TGTGCCAGCAGCCAAGGGGGCGAAAAACTGTTTTTT
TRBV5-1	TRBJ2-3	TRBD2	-	CASSSKTSRQSTDTQYF	TGCGCCAGCAGCTCGAAGACTAGCAGGCAAAGCACAGATACGCAGTATTTT